This paragraph reports one T cell receptor (beta chain). This sample was taken from a study of PD-1 blockade in mismatch repair-deficient tumors. Libraries were prepared by immunoSEQ multiplex PCR; TCRdb keeps only in-frame clonotypes and omits some of them. Of roughly 110,000 clones in the sample, roughly 80% were seen once. V lost 5 bases and J lost 4; bases outside the gene matches: 15. From germline, CDR1 is SGHTA and CDR2 FQGNSA. The CDR3 is made up of 17 amino acids. The sequence was obtained from an adult with mismatch repair-deficient cancer. The rearrangement uses TRBV7-2 and TRBJ2-3, with TRBD2 identical over 7 bases. The input for sequencing was peripheral blood, taken just over 59 weeks after starting pembrolizumab. This chain's CDR3 is CASSARGGRVIPDTQYF. The CDR3 DNA sequence: TGTGCCAGCAGCGCCCGCGGCGGGAGAGTCATCCCAGATACGCAGTATTTT.